These T cell receptor beta chains were read from a single sample in a study of cytomegalovirus exposure and HLA in healthy donors. The method was immunoSEQ multiplex PCR; TCRdb's version includes in-frame clones alone and lacks a portion of them. The top ten clones hold around 3.9% of a sample with some 110,000 clones, roughly 74% of them seen once. Source material: PBMCs. These receptors were taken from a woman aged 45-59 years in good health and CMV-seropositive. Both conserved end residues are part of each CDR3. A D gene is named only where the DNA matches it firmly. Size is omitted from some rows. Given values are once, few, many or a class for expanded clones.

clone_size,v_call,d_call,j_call,cdr3_nt,cdr3_aa
NA,TRBV12-5,TRBD2,TRBJ2-1,TGTGCTAATGGTTTGGGACTAGCGGGGGGAAATGAGCAGTTCTTC,CANGLGLAGGNEQFF
NA,TRBV19,NA,TRBJ2-5,TGTGCCAGTAGTATTTCCCTGGGGGCAGGAGGTCAAGAGACCCAGTACTTC,CASSISLGAGGQETQYF
NA,TRBV18,TRBD1,TRBJ2-1,TGTGCCAGCTCACCTACGACAGGGGGGGATGAGCAGTTCTTC,CASSPTTGGDEQFF
NA,TRBV2,NA,TRBJ2-3,TGTGCCAGCCGCGCACCGAGAATCGCGGCTTCCCCAGATACGCAGTATTTT,CASRAPRIAASPDTQYF
NA,TRBV6-6,NA,TRBJ2-7,TGTGCCAGCAGCACTCAGGGCTCCTACGAGCAGTACTTC,CASSTQGSYEQYF
NA,TRBV28,TRBD1,TRBJ1-4,TGTGCCAGCAGTTTATTGGGGACAGGGGATGAAAAACTGTTTTTT,CASSLLGTGDEKLFF
NA,TRBV5-1,TRBD1,TRBJ2-5,TGCGCCAGCAGCCCAGGGACAGGGAATCACCAAGAGACCCAGTACTTC,CASSPGTGNHQETQYF
NA,TRBV27,NA,TRBJ2-7,TGTGCCAGCAGTCCCTTTTGGGGGGGGCACGAGCAGTACTTC,CASSPFWGGHEQYF
NA,TRBV5-4,TRBD1,TRBJ2-5,TGTGCCAGCAGCTTGCCGGACAGGCGAGAGACCCAGTACTTC,CASSLPDRRETQYF
NA,TRBV10-2,TRBD2,TRBJ2-2,TGCGCCAGCAGAGCTAGCGGGGGGGACACCGGGGAGCTGTTTTTT,CASRASGGDTGELFF
NA,TRBV2,NA,TRBJ1-2,TGTGCCAGCAGCGCGACTGGGACATGGTCCCTCCGTGGCTACACCTTC,CASSATGTWSLRGYTF
NA,TRBV7-9,NA,TRBJ1-5,TGTGCCAGCAGCCCCCCAGGGGATAGCAATCAGCCCCAGCATTTT,CASSPPGDSNQPQHF
few,TRBV19,NA,TRBJ2-7,TGTGCCAGTAGTATACCGGGAAGCTCCTACGAGCAGTACTTC,CASSIPGSSYEQYF
few,TRBV5-6,NA,TRBJ2-1,TGTGCCAGCAGCTCCATAGATTACATGGAGTTCAATGAGCAGTTCTTC,CASSSIDYMEFNEQFF
NA,TRBV6-5,TRBD2,TRBJ2-1,TGTGCCAGCGAAACCCTAGCGGGGGGGCCGAATGAGCAGTTCTTC,CASETLAGGPNEQFF
once,TRBV4-1,TRBD1,TRBJ1-2,TGCGCCAGCAGCCAGGGCTATCAGGGGGCAGGGGGCTACACCTTC,CASSQGYQGAGGYTF
NA,TRBV6-5,NA,TRBJ2-1,TGTGCCAGCAGTTACGGCGGGACGAGCTCCTACAATGAGCAGTTCTTC,CASSYGGTSSYNEQFF
NA,TRBV6-6,TRBD1,TRBJ1-5,TGTGCCAGCAGTTACACAGGGGGCAAACAGCCCCAGCATTTT,CASSYTGGKQPQHF
NA,TRBV19,NA,TRBJ2-7,TGTGCCAGTAGTATTGTAAACGGCTACGAGCAGTACTTC,CASSIVNGYEQYF
NA,TRBV2,TRBD1,TRBJ2-3,TGTGCCAGCGGATCGTGGGACAGGCCCACAGATACGCAGTATTTT,CASGSWDRPTDTQYF
NA,TRBV4-1,NA,TRBJ1-1,TGCGCCAGCAGCCACTCTTCAGGGAGGGCTGAAGCTTTCTTT,CASSHSSGRAEAFF
NA,TRBV28,TRBD2,TRBJ2-5,TGTGCCAGCAGTTCCCGGACTAGCGGGGTGGGGGAGCAGTACTTC,CASSSRTSGVGEQYF
NA,TRBV5-1,TRBD1,TRBJ2-1,TGCGCCAGCAGCTTTGGACAGGGGGCGGCCTACAATGAGCAGTTCTTC,CASSFGQGAAYNEQFF
once,TRBV6-7,TRBD1,TRBJ1-5,TGTGCCAGCACCATACAAGACAGGGAGGACCAGCCCCAGCATTTT,CASTIQDREDQPQHF